These 24 T cell receptor beta chains were all obtained from the same sample, sequenced in a study of immune evolution from preneoplasia to lung adenocarcinoma (dated by TCRdb to the early 2020s). Library method: the immunoSEQ multiplex PCR assay. The source is immuneACCESS, and TCRdb retained only in-frame sequences with V and J called. Part of the clones is not carried over; for the studies checked, unresolved V genes explain less than half of this, and the remainder is unexplained. The sample data list 20,000 to 30,000 clones, and around 74% of these were observed just once. 5.7% of the sample comes from the top ten. Sequenced sample: FFPE invasive lung adenocarcinoma tissue. The label giving this sample's cell subset or site can be read as: frankly invasive lung adenocarcinoma (ADC). These receptors all come from a person between 60 and 70 years old with invasive lung adenocarcinoma. Some clones in this sample may be carry-over from other donors' samples.

CDR3 sequence (DNA): TGTGCCAGCAGCAAAGATGGAGCGGGAGGATGCGAGCAGTACTTC. It encodes CASSKDGAGGCEQYF. The chain is built from TRBV21-1 and TRBJ2-7; the table names TRBD2, a call not compared with the DNA. TRBV21-1 is termed a pseudogene. There are 15 residues in the CDR3.

The chain uses TRBV5-1 and TRBJ1-1; 10 positions agree with TRBD1. Germline values: CDR1 SGHRS, CDR2 YFSETQ. The CDR3 is 14 amino acids. V was pared by 3 bases and J by 4 bases, with 3 bases of the junction left unmatched. CDR3 sequence reads: CASSSRDRGTEAFF. CDR3 nucleotide sequence: TGCGCCAGCAGCTCCCGGGACAGGGGCACTGAAGCTTTCTTT.

There are a few counts of this clone. V gene TRBV18 combines with J gene TRBJ2-1; a possible D gene is TRBD2 (6 bases). The CDR3 runs to 17 residues. Trimming took off 0 bases at V and 0 bases at J, with 12 bases between the two ends. Germline CDR1 reads KGHSH; CDR2 reads LQKENI. The CDR3 DNA follows: TGTGCCAGCTCACCACCCAACGGACTAAGCTCCTACAATGAGCAGTTCTTC. Its protein product is CASSPPNGLSSYNEQFF.

The chain links TRBV6-5 to TRBJ1-2; TRBD1 aligns across 8 bases. Germline assignment: CDR1 MNHEY and CDR2 SVGAGI. This CDR3 is built from 16 residues. The J segment lost 4 bases and the V segment lost 4 bases, leaving 11 bases of the junction unmatched. The CDR3: CASSWDRQEGGYGYTF. DNA of the CDR3: TGTGCCAGCAGTTGGGACAGGCAGGAGGGGGGCTATGGCTACACCTTC.

The chain recombines TRBV27 with TRBJ2-7, with a weak D call TRBD2 (6 bases). Trimming left V 5 bases short and J 3 bases short, with 14 bases between. Per germline, CDR1 MNHEY and CDR2 SMNVEV (reference sequence). CDR3 length equals 14 residues. For the CDR3, the DNA is TGTGCCAGCAGTCATGCGGGACTTTACTACGAGCAGTACTTC. Translating it yields CASSHAGLYYEQYF.

V is TRBV19 and J is TRBJ1-2; the D gene is possibly TRBD1 (5 bases). The ends were cut back, 7 bases at V and 5 bases at J, with 14 bases in the middle. Looked up from germline, CDR1 is LNHDA and CDR2 is SQIVND (reference sequence). The CDR3 is 13 amino acids. The CDR3 here is CASTRGASYGYTF. The CDR3 coding sequence is TGTGCCAGTACGAGAGGGGCATCTTATGGCTACACCTTC.

The CDR3, as DNA: TGTGCCAGCAGTCCCCGGGACAGGGTACCCTACGAGCAGTACTTC. The encoded protein is CASSPRDRVPYEQYF. This chain joins TRBV28 and TRBJ2-7; 9 nucleotides line up with TRBD1. Trimming cost V 5 bases and J 2 bases; bases outside gene matches: 7. The CDR3 length is 15 residues. Germline assignment: CDR1 MDHEN and CDR2 SYDVKM. Together with reference TRBV28 and TRBJ2-7, the CDR3 gives the full variable domain: DVKVTQSSRYLVKRTGEKVFLECVQDMDHENMFWYRQDPGLGLRLIYFSYDVKMKEKGDIPEGYSVSREKKERFSLILESASTNQTSMYLCASSPRDRVPYEQYFGPGTRLTVT.

The rearrangement links TRBV11-3 to TRBJ2-7; 9 bases line up with TRBD1. The CDR3 extends over 14 amino acids. Germline lookup yields CDR1 SGHNT and CDR2 YENEEA. J gave up 7 bases and V 3 bases, and 7 bases lay outside the gene matches. The CDR3 here is CASSLGQGPTEQYF. DNA for the CDR3: TGTGCCAGCAGCTTGGGACAGGGCCCCACGGAGCAGTACTTC.

V is TRBV9 and J is TRBJ1-1; D is ambiguous. The CDR3 loop spans 13 amino acids. Trimming left V 0 bases short and J 2 bases short, with 5 bases between. Germline V gene sequence: CDR1 SGDLS, CDR2 YYNGEE. The CDR3 bases are TGTGCCAGCAGCGTAGCTGCAAACACTGAAGCTTTCTTT. It translates to CASSVAANTEAFF.

The chain is built from TRBV7-9 and TRBJ1-5; the match to TRBD1 covers 7 bases. CDR1 SEHNR and CDR2 FQNEAQ come from the germline V gene (reference sequence). This CDR3 has 12 residues. J was trimmed by 7 bases and V by 4 bases; bases with no gene match: 1. The chain's CDR3 is CASSSGGQPQHF. The CDR3 DNA sequence: TGTGCCAGCAGCTCAGGGGGACAGCCCCAGCATTTT.

The rearrangement links TRBV5-6 to TRBJ2-7; the match to TRBD1 covers 7 bases. The V and J ends lost 2 bases and 2 bases, in that order; junction bases with no gene match: 7. Germline V lookup: CDR1 SGHDT, CDR2 YYEEEE. CDR3 length: 15 amino acids. CDR3 sequence reads: CASSFRTGEAYEQYF. CDR3 nucleotide sequence: TGTGCCAGCAGCTTTCGGACAGGAGAAGCCTACGAGCAGTACTTC.

J is TRBJ2-2 and V is TRBV5-1; D might be TRBD2 (5 bases). CDR3 length: 15 amino acids. CDR1 and CDR2 from the germline V gene are SGHRS and YFSETQ. Trimming shortened V by 0 bases and J by 6 bases, and 12 bases separated the two germline ends. CDR3 bases: TGCGCCAGCAGCTTGGCGGGGATTGGGGCCGGGGAGCTGTTTTTT. Translation gives CASSLAGIGAGELFF.

A remark on this clone: Germline is not matched at one junction end, which may reflect a read error. This chain connects TRBV7-7 to TRBJ2-1, with TRBD2 matching over 8 bases. The length of the CDR3 is 16 residues. Germline values: CDR1 SSHAT, CDR2 FNYEAQ (reference sequence). CDR3 DNA sequence: TGTGCTAGCAGCCCCCTGGCGGGAGGTCCCTACAATGAGCAGTTCTTC. Residues: CASSPLAGGPYNEQFF.

The chain combines TRBV4-2 with TRBJ2-1; D is ambiguous. Trimming shortened V by 5 bases and J by 0 bases, and 8 bases separated the two germline ends. This CDR3 is 14 amino acids long. Germline V CDR1 and CDR2: LGHNA, YNFKEQ. The CDR3 bases are TGTGCCAGCAGCTATACCAACTCCTACAATGAGCAGTTCTTC. Translating it yields CASSYTNSYNEQFF.

The J gene is TRBJ2-3, the V gene TRBV5-6; 8 bases match TRBD2. Trimming took 3 bases from V and 6 from J; bases not matched to a gene: 12. The CDR3 is made up of 16 amino acids. Germline lookup yields CDR1 SGHDT and CDR2 YYEEEE. The CDR3 nucleotides are TGTGCCAGCAGCTCCCTGCGGGGGGCCGCACTTGATACGCAGTATTTT. It translates to CASSSLRGAALDTQYF.

The chain has TRBV5-1 and TRBJ2-1, with D unclear. The CDR3 has 14 amino acids. Between the trimmed V and J ends, which lost 3 bases and 4 bases, there was a span of 11 bases. The V gene's germline CDR1 is SGHRS and CDR2 YFSETQ. CDR3 DNA sequence: TGCGCCAGCAGCTGGGGTTCCGAGTACAATGAGCAGTTCTTC. Encoded protein: CASSWGSEYNEQFF.

J is TRBJ2-3 and V is TRBV10-2; 7 bases line up with TRBD1. Germline CDR1 WSHSY, CDR2 SAAADI. The CDR3 is 13 amino acids. V shed 8 bases, J shed 2 bases, and the junction held 4 bases outside the gene matches. CDR3: CASGRGHTDTQYF. The DNA for the CDR3 is TGCGCCAGCGGAAGGGGGCACACAGATACGCAGTATTTT.

The rearrangement joins TRBV27 to TRBJ1-1; unclear D gene. CDR1 is MNHEY, CDR2 SMNVEV, per germline (reference sequence). The CDR3 covers 12 residues. V lost 6 bases and J lost 10, with 15 bases in between. In DNA form, the CDR3 reads TGTGCCAGCAGACCCTGTAGGAGCGGAGCTTTCTTT. Its translation is CASRPCRSGAFF.

V usage is TRBV5-1 and J usage is TRBJ1-1; D uncertain. The CDR3 sequence is 14 residues long. CDR1 SGHRS and CDR2 YFSETQ come from the germline V gene. V was clipped by 0 bases and J by 6 bases, with 12 bases between them. CDR3 amino acids: CASSLVAPGPEAFF. For the CDR3, the DNA is TGCGCCAGCAGCTTGGTGGCCCCCGGGCCTGAAGCTTTCTTT.

CDR3: CASNLDYYNEQFF. The CDR3 DNA follows: TGTGCCAGCAACCTGGACTACTACAATGAGCAGTTCTTC. The chain joins TRBV11-3 to TRBJ2-1; a weak D match, TRBD2 (6 bases). Germline loops: CDR1 SGHNT, CDR2 YENEEA. V lost 7 bases, J lost 3 bases, and 10 bases lay in between. The CDR3 spans 13 residues.

This clone was picked up a small number of times. V is TRBV11-2 and J is TRBJ2-3, with D unclear. CDR3 length equals 13 residues. Deletions cut 2 bases from V and 3 bases from J, with 6 bases between. Per germline, CDR1 SGHAT and CDR2 FQNNGV. CDR3 sequence reads: CASSLSRTDTQYF. The CDR3 DNA sequence: TGTGCCAGCAGCTTAAGCAGGACAGATACGCAGTATTTT.

V usage is TRBV7-2 and J usage is TRBJ2-5; D is undetermined. The V and J ends lost 5 bases and 5 bases respectively, with 12 bases between them. The CDR3 contains 13 residues. Germline CDR1 is SGHTA and CDR2 is FQGNSA. The CDR3 is CASSRLGAETQYF. The DNA for the CDR3 is TGTGCCAGCAGCCGCTTAGGCGCCGAGACCCAGTACTTC.

The V call is TRBV7-8, the J call TRBJ2-1, with TRBD2 identical over 10 bases. Germline V gene data show CDR1 as SGHVS and CDR2 as FQNEAQ. Trimming took 5 bases from V and 10 from J; bases not matched to a gene: 5. The CDR3 consists of 13 residues. The CDR3 sequence: CASSPTTSGEQFF. The CDR3 DNA reads as TGTGCCAGCAGCCCTACGACTAGCGGGGAGCAGTTCTTC.

The chain combines TRBV30 with TRBJ1-5; D is undetermined. V lost 3 bases, J lost 5 bases, and 8 bases lay in between. The germline V gene encodes CDR1 GTSNPN and CDR2 SVGIG (reference sequence). This CDR3 spans 12 amino acids. The CDR3 spells CAWRMQDQPQHF. For the CDR3, the DNA is TGTGCCTGGAGAATGCAGGATCAGCCCCAGCATTTT.